Listed below are T cell receptor beta chains from one sample, sequenced in a study of T cell responses to AZD1222 COVID-19 vaccine. Produced via immunoSEQ multiplex PCR; TCRdb's table is partial and in-frame only. The table lists over 100,000 clones, approximately 85% of them singletons, with about 13% in the top ten. Material: peripheral blood, obtained on day 0 of MenACWY control vaccination. Every receptor here comes from an adult in good health. Each CDR3 is given with its conserved first and last residue.

v_gene,j_gene,CDR3aa
TRBV4-2,TRBJ2-7,CASSQDWGGYEQYF
TRBV7-2,TRBJ2-1,CASSLDQQTYNEQFF
TRBV5-1,TRBJ2-1,CASSLAPSSYNEQFF
TRBV2,TRBJ1-5,CASSEPNQPQHF
TRBV5-1,TRBJ2-7,CASSLRNEQYF
TRBV7-9,TRBJ1-1,CASSPWQRGTEAFF
TRBV7-7,TRBJ1-1,CASSLEAGTEAFF
TRBV25-1,TRBJ2-7,CASSRQGAREQYF
TRBV10-3,TRBJ1-1,CATGGIKEKARRTEAFF
TRBV9,TRBJ2-5,CASSVLGGQETQYF
TRBV5-1,TRBJ1-1,CASSLASTQARTEAFF
TRBV28,TRBJ1-3,CASSGHTAGNTIYF
TRBV7-3,TRBJ2-7,CASSRSSGGAYEQYF
TRBV12-5,TRBJ1-6,CASGLPRQGEFSPLHF
TRBV6-2/TRBV6-3,TRBJ2-1,CASSLQGGHYNEQFF
TRBV7-2,TRBJ1-3,CASSLRQTGNTIYF
TRBV18,TRBJ2-1,CASSPPANEQFF
TRBV5-6,TRBJ1-5,CASSLTPAASVPQHF
TRBV7-9,TRBJ2-3,CASSSGPLGDTQYF
TRBV27,TRBJ1-6,CATGSGRSHSPLHF
TRBV10-3,TRBJ2-2,CATTGSLAENTGELFF
TRBV29-1,TRBJ1-1,CSARGTQGTEAFF
TRBV7-9,TRBJ2-1,CASSRTGRAHEQFF
TRBV28,TRBJ1-1,CASSGPMNTEAFF
TRBV7-2,TRBJ2-7,CASSVDQGNEQYF
TRBV28,TRBJ1-4,CAISSPRGGREKLFF
TRBV19,TRBJ2-7,CASSIGTGSYEQYF
TRBV5-6,TRBJ2-3,CASSLESSGSPDTQYF